These T cell receptor beta chains were read from a single sample in a study of blood T cells in healthy people across ages. TCRdb fed the 5' RACE reads into MiXCR, producing one record per CDR3 protein. Here the sample spans about 620,000 distinct CDR3 sequences, 20% to 25% being singletons. The sequenced material came from blood. These receptors all come from a man between 65 and 80 years old in good health. Each CDR3 is given with its conserved first and last residue. Fields, in order: J gene, V gene, clone size, D gene, CDR3 DNA, CDR3 protein. D genes are given only for firm matches. Some rows mark clone size as missing; the rest say once, few, many or name a class of expanded clone.

TRBJ2-4 TRBV6-1 - - TGTGCCAGCGGGGGGACGAAGCCGGGCGGGATACAAGGTAGAAACATTCAGTACTTC CASGGTKPGGIQGRNIQYF
TRBJ2-5 TRBV12-3/TRBV12-4 - - TGTGCCAGCAGTTTAAGCAGGGTCCAGACCCAGTACTTC CASSLSRVQTQYF
TRBJ2-5 TRBV18 - TRBD2 TGTGCCAGCTCACCAACAAATAGCGGGAAACAGACCCAGTACTTC CASSPTNSGKQTQYF
TRBJ2-5 TRBV11-2 few - TGTGCCAGCAGCTTAGTTGACTACTGGTTGGAAGAGACCCAGTACTTC CASSLVDYWLEETQYF
TRBJ2-3 TRBV24-1 - - TGTGCCACCAGTGATGACCGTCAGGGAGATACGCAGTATTTT CATSDDRQGDTQYF
TRBJ2-3 TRBV11-1 - - TGTGCCAGCAGCACTGGACTGGATACGCAGTATTTT CASSTGLDTQYF
TRBJ2-5 TRBV29-1 few TRBD2 TGCAGCGTCCCCCGTAATGCGGGAGACGGAGAGACCCAGTACTTC CSVPRNAGDGETQYF
TRBJ2-5 TRBV20-1 many TRBD2 TGCAGTGCCCTCGTAGCGGGAGAGACAGAGACCCAGTACTTC CSALVAGETETQYF
TRBJ1-4 TRBV20-1 few TRBD1 TGCAGTGTTACGACAGGGGTCGTAAAACTGTTTTTT CSVTTGVVKLFF
TRBJ2-3 TRBV14 - - TGTGCCAGCAGCCAAGAGGCGGGCGGAATTAGCACAGATACGCAGTATTTT CASSQEAGGISTDTQYF
TRBJ2-5 TRBV29-1 - - TGCAGCGTTATCCTTTCCCCCGCGCAAGAGACCCAGTACTTC CSVILSPAQETQYF
TRBJ1-4 TRBV27 many - TGTGCCAGCAGTTTTTACGGATATGATGAAAAACTGTTTTTT CASSFYGYDEKLFF
TRBJ2-5 TRBV29-1 few TRBD2 TGCAGCGTTTCTAGCGGGAGAGAGACCCAGTACTTC CSVSSGRETQYF
TRBJ2-6 TRBV3-1 few - TGTGCCAGCAGTCGGTCAGGGAGGTCAACTGGGGTCAACGTCCTGACTTTC CASSRSGRSTGVNVLTF
TRBJ2-1 TRBV9 - - TGTGCCAGCAGCGTAGACGGCGGGGTCTACAATGAGCAGTTCTTC CASSVDGGVYNEQFF